This T cell receptor (beta chain) was sequenced in a study of shared clonotypes between healthy human individuals. Researchers ran the assay at a deep level. Sequencing was performed with immunoSEQ multiplex PCR; in TCRdb, only in-frame clones are kept and a portion is missing. The data hold fewer than 1.8 million clones, with 98% observed a single time. This CDR3 contains 14 residues. V gave up 0 bases and J gave up 2 bases; unmatched junction bases: 1. CDR1 is LNHNV, CDR2 YYDKDF, per germline (reference sequence). This receptor was obtained from a young man in good health. Specimen: naive CD4+ T cells sorted from blood. Indicated subset: CD45RA+ positively selected. The J gene is TRBJ2-7, the V gene TRBV15, with 7 bases matching TRBD2. The CDR3 DNA reads TGTGCCACCAGCAGAGATGCGGGAGCCTACGAGCAGTACTTC. Translating it yields CATSRDAGAYEQYF.